The sample holds many counts of the clone carrying this T cell receptor beta chain. Its antigen is currently unknown. This sample is part of a study of Graves' ophthalmopathy and Graves' hyperthyroidism. On the study more broadly: Hyperthyroidism is called stable when no ophthalmopathy develops within 18 months of follow-up. Study-wide results and limits: Blood samples also showed most expanded thyroid clonotypes exceeding 0.001 frequency. Sensitivity reached less than 71% and specificity about 72% when the model predicted ophthalmopathy progression.

The germline gives CDR1 LNHDA, CDR2 SQIVND (reference sequence). The trim removed 9 bases at V and 3 bases at J, leaving 6 bases unmatched. The CDR3 is 13 residues long. RNA transcripts were the template, and TCR beta CDR3 regions were amplified from them. A first-round RT-PCR used HTBI primers, followed by a second-round multiplex PCR. TCRdb redid the calling of the multiplex PCR reads with MiXCR, one entry per CDR3 protein. Here the sample spans more than 1,000,000 distinct CDR3 sequences, less than 45% being singletons. J is TRBJ1-1 and V is TRBV19; 8 positions agree with TRBD1. This TCR derives from an adult man with Graves' hyperthyroidism. The specimen was peripheral blood or thyroid tissue (not recorded which). The CDR3 sequence: CASSSTGDTEAFF. The CDR3 nucleotides read TGTGCCAGCAGCTCGACAGGGGACACTGAAGCTTTCTTT.